Listed here are 22 T cell receptor beta chains from one sample, sequenced in a study of T-cell memory formation after mild COVID-19. TCRdb used MiXCR to reprocess the 5' RACE reads, holding one entry per CDR3 protein. The repertoire includes about 430,000 distinct CDR3 sequences, approximately 18% of them detected once, and 20% to 25% sits in the top ten. Material for sequencing was PBMCs or a T cell subset sorted from them (not recorded which). These receptor sequences come from a man younger than 35 who had mild COVID-19 (a few samples of this study predate the infection). Cell type and time point are not known.

This clonotype was counted a few times. This chain links TRBV28 with TRBJ2-1; TRBD1 agrees at 8 bases. The CDR3 contains 15 residues. CDR1 and CDR2 from the germline V gene are MDHEN and SYDVKM. V lost 5 bases to trimming and J lost 7 bases; unmatched junction nucleotides: 10. In DNA, the CDR3 is TGTGCCAGCAGTCTAACCGGGACAGGCCTTAATGAGCAGTTCTTC. Translation: CASSLTGTGLNEQFF. The variable domain in full, with the rest retrieved from reference TRBV28 and TRBJ2-1, is DVKVTQSSRYLVKRTGEKVFLECVQDMDHENMFWYRQDPGLGLRLIYFSYDVKMKEKGDIPEGYSVSREKKERFSLILESASTNQTSMYLCASSLTGTGLNEQFFGPGTRLTVL.

This clonotype has at least ten counts. The chain joins TRBV4-3 to TRBJ2-2; maybe TRBD2 (5 bases). This CDR3 is 18 amino acids long. The germline gives CDR1 LGHNA, CDR2 YSLEER. V lost 1 base to trimming and J lost 3 bases, with 18 bases between them. CDR3 in amino acids: CASSQVQRRYSDTGELFF. The CDR3 DNA follows: TGCGCCAGCAGCCAAGTCCAGCGGCGCTACAGCGACACCGGGGAGCTGTTTTTT.

This clonotype was observed a few times. The gene calls are TRBV12-3 or TRBV12-4 and TRBJ2-5, with D tentatively TRBD2 (6 bases). V lost 4 bases and J 4 bases, leaving 10 bases between the germline ends. The CDR3 consists of 13 residues. The CDR3 DNA reads TGTGCCAGCAGTTATCCGGGGGTAGAGACCCAGTACTTC. Translating it yields CASSYPGVETQYF.

The V and J genes are TRBV5-1 and TRBJ2-3, with TRBD2 matching 11 bases. Germline values: CDR1 SGHRS, CDR2 YFSETQ. V was clipped by 3 bases and J by 0 bases; unmatched bases: 3. This CDR3 is 16 amino acids long. Here the CDR3 reads CASSWGLADSTDTQYF. CDR3 DNA: TGCGCCAGCAGCTGGGGACTAGCGGATAGCACAGATACGCAGTATTTT.

The chain has TRBV7-9 and TRBJ1-1; D is unresolved. The V end was cut by 2 bases, the J end by 4 bases, with 8 bases between. The germline CDR1 and CDR2 sequences are SEHNR and FQNEAQ (reference sequence). The CDR3 consists of 13 residues. The CDR3 loop reads CASSLIGPTEAFF. The CDR3 coding sequence is TGTGCCAGCAGCTTAATAGGGCCCACTGAAGCTTTCTTT.

This chain links TRBV18 with TRBJ2-1; 7 bases are shared with TRBD2. CDR1 is KGHSH, CDR2 LQKENI, per germline. This CDR3 has 19 amino acids. J gave up 9 bases and V 3 bases, and 23 bases lay outside the gene matches. CDR3 coding DNA: TGTGCCAGCTCACCGACCCCTGCCTTAGGAGCGGGGAGGGCTGGTGAGCAGTTCTTC. Translated: CASSPTPALGAGRAGEQFF.

A remark on this clonotype: This may be a read error: a much more frequent sequence differs by one nucleotide. The chain combines TRBV28 with TRBJ2-7, with D tentatively TRBD2 (5 bases). The germline V gene has CDR1 MDHEN and CDR2 SYDVKM. There are 13 residues in the CDR3. Trimming took off 4 bases at V and 3 bases at J, with 10 bases between the two ends. Here the CDR3 reads CASSSGFLYEQYF. The CDR3 region has the DNA TGTGCCAGCAGTTCGGGGTTCCTCTACGAGCAGTACTTC.

There are many counts of this clonotype. V and J are TRBV12-3 or TRBV12-4 and TRBJ1-1; D is possibly TRBD1 (6 bases). This CDR3 has 11 amino acids. V was cut by 2 bases and J by 8 bases, with 6 bases left in between. CDR3 region: CASSLRGEAFF. Here the CDR3 DNA reads TGTGCCAGCAGTTTAAGGGGGGAAGCTTTCTTT.

This clonotype came up many times. The CDR3 DNA is TGTGCCAGCAGGACCTTCAGCTCCTACAATGAGCAGTTCTTC. Translated: CASRTFSSYNEQFF. The rearrangement joins TRBV5-5 to TRBJ2-1, with unresolved D. CDR3 length: 14 residues. Germline-derived CDR1 and CDR2 are SGHKS and YYEKEE (reference sequence). V lost 5 bases to trimming and J lost 0 bases, with 9 bases between them.

This clonotype was counted ten times or more. The CDR3 bases are TGCAGTGCCAAGACAGGGGCGTATAGCAATCAGCCCCAGCATTTT. Its translation is CSAKTGAYSNQPQHF. This chain uses TRBV20-1 with TRBJ1-5, with TRBD1 identical over 8 bases. Germline-derived CDR1 and CDR2 are DFQATT and SNEGSKA (reference sequence). The CDR3 extends over 15 amino acids. The V gene end was trimmed by 6 bases and the J gene end by 0 bases; junction bases not matched to a gene: 7.

This clonotype was recorded once. The chain uses TRBV7-9 and TRBJ1-6; D unclear. Germline CDR1 SEHNR, CDR2 FQNEAQ (reference sequence). Trimming stripped 6 bases from V and 14 bases from J, with 11 bases between. This CDR3 has 11 residues. CDR3 sequence (DNA): TGTGCCAGCAGTAGGGTGTCGGCCCTCCACTTT. It specifies CASSRVSALHF. The entire variable domain, with the rest obtained from reference TRBV7-9 and TRBJ1-6, is as follows: DTGVSQNPRHKITKRGQNVTFRCDPISEHNRLYWYRQTLGQGPEFLTYFQNEAQLEKSRLLSDRFSAERPKGSFSTLEIQRTEQGDSAMYLCASSRVSALHFGNGTRLTVT.

J is TRBJ2-2 and V is TRBV2; TRBD1 aligns across 8 bases. The length of the CDR3 is 14 residues. Trimming removed 7 bases from V and 3 bases from J; junction bases left unmatched: 4. CDR1 is SNHLY, CDR2 FYNNEI, per germline. Written as DNA, the CDR3 is TGTGCCAGCATGGACAGGGAGCACACCGGGGAGCTGTTTTTT. Translating gives CASMDREHTGELFF.

The table lists this clonotype with a few counts. This sequence joins TRBV6-2 or TRBV6-3 and TRBJ2-5, with 7 bases fitting TRBD1. This CDR3 has 13 residues. The germline CDR1 and CDR2 sequences are MNHEY and SVGEGT. Germline trimming cut 6 bases from V and 4 bases from J; bases unmatched to any gene: 5. The CDR3 protein is CASRTRGRETQYF. CDR3 DNA sequence: TGTGCCAGCAGGACAAGGGGGCGAGAGACCCAGTACTTC.

V and J are TRBV6-6 and TRBJ1-2; D gene ambiguous. This CDR3 region has 16 residues. The germline V gene encodes CDR1 MNHNY and CDR2 SVGAGI (reference sequence). Between the trimmed V and J ends, which lost 2 bases and 4 bases, there was a span of 17 bases. The CDR3 is CASSYRHTKIRYGYTF. In DNA, the CDR3 is TGTGCCAGCAGTTACCGTCATACGAAGATACGCTATGGCTACACCTTC.

This chain uses TRBV15 with TRBJ1-6; 9 positions agree with TRBD1. CDR3 length: 15 amino acids. The V segment lost 3 bases and the J segment 8 bases; nucleotides outside the gene matches: 5. The germline V gene has CDR1 LNHNV and CDR2 YYDKDF (reference sequence). The DNA for the CDR3 is TGTGCCACCAGCAGCGCGGGACAGGGTTATTCACCCCTCCACTTT. It encodes CATSSAGQGYSPLHF.

This clonotype was seen many times. The V gene is TRBV4-1, the J gene TRBJ2-7; D remains ambiguous. Germline V gene data show CDR1 as MGHRA and CDR2 as YSYEKL. With 1 base removed from V and 4 bases from J, the gap between germline ends came to 5 bases. CDR3 length: 12 amino acids. The CDR3 region is CASSQAGYEQYF. CDR3 nucleotides: TGCGCCAGCAGCCAAGCCGGTTACGAGCAGTACTTC.

Many counts were recorded for this clonotype. This chain uses TRBV7-2 with TRBJ2-3; 11 bases agree with TRBD2. Germline-derived CDR1 and CDR2 are SGHTA and FQGNSA. The CDR3 is 17 amino acids. V was clipped by 5 bases and J by 3 bases; unmatched bases: 10. The CDR3 reads CASSLGGLAGGTDTQYF. The CDR3 region has the DNA TGTGCCAGCAGCCTAGGGGGCCTAGCGGGGGGTACAGATACGCAGTATTTT.

The rearrangement links TRBV7-9 to TRBJ1-2, with unresolved D. The V end lost 2 bases, the J end lost 5 bases, and 9 bases lay between the germline ends. Germline CDR1 SEHNR, CDR2 FQNEAQ (reference sequence). The CDR3 has 13 amino acids. The CDR3 DNA reads as TGTGCCAGCAGCTTATTGCGGCCATATGGCTACACCTTC. It encodes CASSLLRPYGYTF. The full variable domain, with the rest looked up from reference TRBV7-9 and TRBJ1-2, is DTGVSQNPRHKITKRGQNVTFRCDPISEHNRLYWYRQTLGQGPEFLTYFQNEAQLEKSRLLSDRFSAERPKGSFSTLEIQRTEQGDSAMYLCASSLLRPYGYTFGSGTRLTVV.

The V and J genes are TRBV29-1 and TRBJ2-4; TRBD1 agrees at 8 bases. Losses at the gene ends were 6 bases for V and 6 bases for J; bases not matched to a gene: 7. The CDR3 is made up of 13 amino acids. Germline V CDR1 and CDR2: SQVTM, ANQGSEA. CDR3 DNA sequence: TGCAGCGTCAAGACAGGGGTGCGAAACATTCAGTACTTC. Encoded protein: CSVKTGVRNIQYF.

This clonotype has more than one count but fewer than ten. The chain combines TRBV7-8 with TRBJ2-5; D remains unclear. The CDR3 sequence is 15 residues long. Trimming left V 1 base short and J 2 bases short, with 11 bases between. Germline V gene data show CDR1 as SGHVS and CDR2 as FQNEAQ. CDR3 DNA: TGTGCCAGCAGCTTAGATGGCAACCTACAAGAGACCCAGTACTTC. Its protein product is CASSLDGNLQETQYF.

This chain uses TRBV3-1 with TRBJ1-2, with no clear D. The V gene's germline CDR1 is LGHDT and CDR2 YNNKEL (reference sequence). The CDR3 consists of 14 residues. V was pared by 5 bases and J by 4 bases, with 14 bases between. This chain's CDR3 is CASSKGWSAYGYTF. In DNA form, the CDR3 reads TGTGCCAGCAGCAAAGGATGGTCGGCCTATGGCTACACCTTC.

The chain carries TRBV10-3 and TRBJ1-6, with D possibly being TRBD1 (5 bases). CDR1 is ENHRY, CDR2 SYGVKD, per germline. Deletions cut 11 bases from V and 9 bases from J, with 17 bases between. This CDR3 contains 13 residues. For the CDR3, the DNA is TGTGCCGCACGTGGGGCTACAATTTCACCCCTCCACTTT. It specifies CAARGATISPLHF.